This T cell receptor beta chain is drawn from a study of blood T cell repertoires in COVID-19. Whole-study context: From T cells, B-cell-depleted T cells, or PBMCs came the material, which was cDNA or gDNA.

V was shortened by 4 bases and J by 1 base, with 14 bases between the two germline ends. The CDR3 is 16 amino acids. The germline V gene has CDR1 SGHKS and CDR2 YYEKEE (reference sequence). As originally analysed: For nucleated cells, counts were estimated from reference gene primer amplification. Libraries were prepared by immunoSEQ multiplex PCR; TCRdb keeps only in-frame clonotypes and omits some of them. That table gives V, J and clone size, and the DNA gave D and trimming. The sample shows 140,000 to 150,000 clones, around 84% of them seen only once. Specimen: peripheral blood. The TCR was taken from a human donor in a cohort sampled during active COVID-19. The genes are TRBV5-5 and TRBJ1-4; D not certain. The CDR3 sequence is CASSPAVVVTNEKLFF. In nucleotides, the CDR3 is TGTGCCAGCAGCCCTGCGGTTGTTGTAACTAATGAAAAACTGTTTTTT.